The clone carrying this T cell receptor (beta chain) was counted between two and nine times. Antigen: not known. The data were obtained in a study of Graves' ophthalmopathy and Graves' hyperthyroidism. Study observations and caveats: Blood was where most expanded thyroid clonotypes above 0.001 frequency also turned up.

Germline loops: CDR1 LGHDT, CDR2 YNNKEL (reference sequence). CDR3 length: 15 residues. Trimming took 1 base from V and 0 from J, leaving 10 bases between them. Each hyperthyroidism patient was newly diagnosed, with under 2 months' duration, and aged 18 to 65. Uncontrolled infections, pregnancy, lactation or other autoimmune diseases led to patient exclusion. Researchers took RNA transcripts and amplified TCR beta CDR3 regions from them. Second-round multiplex PCR came after a first-round RT-PCR that employed HTBI primers. Using its own MiXCR run on the multiplex PCR reads, TCRdb lists one record per CDR3 protein. The data show roughly 380,000 distinct CDR3 sequences, with 15% seen just once and roughly 7% held by the top ten.

This clonotype was sampled from a young woman with stable Graves' hyperthyroidism. This chain connects TRBV3-1 to TRBJ2-7, with D hard to call. The specimen was peripheral blood. CDR3 bases: TGTGCCAGCAGCCAAGTTCCTGTGAGCTCCTACGAGCAGTACTTC. Translated: CASSQVPVSSYEQYF.